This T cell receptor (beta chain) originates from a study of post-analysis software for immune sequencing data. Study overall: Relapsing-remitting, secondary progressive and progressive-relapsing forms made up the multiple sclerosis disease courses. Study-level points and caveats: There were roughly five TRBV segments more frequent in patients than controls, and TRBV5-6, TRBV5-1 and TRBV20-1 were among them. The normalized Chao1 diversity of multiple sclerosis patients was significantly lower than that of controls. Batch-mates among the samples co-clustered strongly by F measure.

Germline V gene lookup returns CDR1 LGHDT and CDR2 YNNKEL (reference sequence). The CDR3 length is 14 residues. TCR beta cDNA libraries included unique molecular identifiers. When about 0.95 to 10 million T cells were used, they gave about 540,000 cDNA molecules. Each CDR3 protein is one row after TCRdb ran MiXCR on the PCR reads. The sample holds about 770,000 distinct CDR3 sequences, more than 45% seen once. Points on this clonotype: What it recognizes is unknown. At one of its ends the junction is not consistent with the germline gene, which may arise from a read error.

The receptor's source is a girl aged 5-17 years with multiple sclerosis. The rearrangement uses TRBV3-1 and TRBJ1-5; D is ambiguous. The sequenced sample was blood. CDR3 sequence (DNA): TGTGCCAGCAGCCAGGCGGGTGGCAATCAACCCCAGCATTTT. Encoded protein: CASSQAGGNQPQHF.